The rows below give T cell receptor beta chains drawn from one sample of a study of T cell responses to AZD1222 COVID-19 vaccine. Repertoires were generated with immunoSEQ multiplex PCR, while TCRdb's copy carries only in-frame clones and drops some. The sample records about 120,000 clones, 70% to 90% being singletons. Sequenced material: peripheral blood, taken 28 days after the second AZD1222 dose. The receptor set was obtained from an adult who received the AZD1222 COVID-19 vaccine. Both conserved end residues are part of each CDR3. Fields, in order: clone size, J gene, D gene, V gene, CDR3 DNA, CDR3 protein. D genes are given only for firm matches. Rows give clone size only sometimes, using once, few, many, or a class for an expanded clone.

clone_size: NA
j_call: TRBJ1-2
d_call: NA
v_call: TRBV4-1
cdr3_nt: TGCGCCAGCAGCCGTAGGGGTTCAGACTATGGCTACACCTTC
cdr3_aa: CASSRRGSDYGYTF

clone_size: NA
j_call: TRBJ2-1
d_call: NA
v_call: TRBV6-5
cdr3_nt: TGTGCCAGCTCCGGGGGCAATGAGCAGTTCTTC
cdr3_aa: CASSGGNEQFF

clone_size: NA
j_call: TRBJ2-1
d_call: NA
v_call: TRBV27
cdr3_nt: TGTGCCAGCAGTTTAGCGCGATACAATGAGCAGTTCTTC
cdr3_aa: CASSLARYNEQFF

clone_size: NA
j_call: TRBJ2-7
d_call: NA
v_call: TRBV13
cdr3_nt: TGTGCCAGCAGCTTAGAGGGAGCTTTCTACGAGCAGTACTTC
cdr3_aa: CASSLEGAFYEQYF

clone_size: NA
j_call: TRBJ2-7
d_call: TRBD1
v_call: TRBV9
cdr3_nt: TGTGCCAGCAGCCGGGGACAGGATGGCTACGAGCAGTACTTC
cdr3_aa: CASSRGQDGYEQYF

clone_size: NA
j_call: TRBJ1-2
d_call: NA
v_call: TRBV12-3/TRBV12-4
cdr3_nt: TGTGCCAGCAGTAGGGGACGGAGCTACACCTTC
cdr3_aa: CASSRGRSYTF

clone_size: NA
j_call: TRBJ1-5
d_call: NA
v_call: TRBV4-1
cdr3_nt: TGCGCCAGCAGCCGTCCAGGGGCCTGGCAGCCCCAGCATTTT
cdr3_aa: CASSRPGAWQPQHF

clone_size: NA
j_call: TRBJ2-7
d_call: NA
v_call: TRBV28
cdr3_nt: TGTGCCAGCAGTCCGAACGGCAGGGGAGGACGCGAGCAGTACTTC
cdr3_aa: CASSPNGRGGREQYF

clone_size: NA
j_call: TRBJ1-1
d_call: NA
v_call: TRBV18
cdr3_nt: TGTGCCAGCTCACGTCAGGAAAACACTGAAGCTTTCTTT
cdr3_aa: CASSRQENTEAFF

clone_size: NA
j_call: TRBJ1-4
d_call: NA
v_call: TRBV6-5
cdr3_nt: TGTGCCAGCAGTAACTGGCAGGGTGAAAAACTGTTTTTT
cdr3_aa: CASSNWQGEKLFF

clone_size: NA
j_call: TRBJ2-1
d_call: TRBD1
v_call: TRBV18
cdr3_nt: TGTGCCAGCTCTCGCCCCCGGGACAGGGGGGGTGAGCAGTTCTTC
cdr3_aa: CASSRPRDRGGEQFF

clone_size: NA
j_call: TRBJ1-5
d_call: TRBD1
v_call: TRBV27
cdr3_nt: TGTGCCAGCAAAACAGGGGGCAAGCCCCAGCATTTT
cdr3_aa: CASKTGGKPQHF

clone_size: NA
j_call: TRBJ1-5
d_call: TRBD1
v_call: TRBV3-1/TRBV3-2
cdr3_nt: TGTGCCAGCAGCCGACCAAGATTTAGGGAAAGTACAGGGGTTGGTCAGCCCCAGCATTTT
cdr3_aa: CASSRPRFRESTGVGQPQHF

clone_size: once
j_call: TRBJ2-5
d_call: NA
v_call: TRBV5-1
cdr3_nt: TGCGCCAGCAGCTTTCAGACCGACAGGTTAGAGACCCAGTACTTC
cdr3_aa: CASSFQTDRLETQYF

clone_size: NA
j_call: TRBJ1-2
d_call: TRBD1
v_call: TRBV19
cdr3_nt: TGTGCCAGTAGTATTGTACAGGGGAACTATGGCTACACCTTC
cdr3_aa: CASSIVQGNYGYTF

clone_size: once
j_call: TRBJ2-1
d_call: TRBD1
v_call: TRBV15
cdr3_nt: TGTGCCACCAGCAGAGAAGGGACAGGGGGCCTCAATGAGCAGTTCTTC
cdr3_aa: CATSREGTGGLNEQFF

clone_size: NA
j_call: TRBJ1-2
d_call: NA
v_call: TRBV7-9
cdr3_nt: TGTGCCAGCAGCTTAATCTCCAGCTATGGCTACACCTTC
cdr3_aa: CASSLISSYGYTF

clone_size: few
j_call: TRBJ2-7
d_call: TRBD2
v_call: TRBV6-2/TRBV6-3
cdr3_nt: TGTGCCAGCAGTTCCCTAGCGGGTGACTCCTACGAGCAGTACTTC
cdr3_aa: CASSSLAGDSYEQYF

clone_size: NA
j_call: TRBJ2-2
d_call: NA
v_call: TRBV5-1
cdr3_nt: TGCGCCAGCAGCCCGAGGGCTAGCGTAGGGACCGGGGAGCTGTTTTTT
cdr3_aa: CASSPRASVGTGELFF

clone_size: NA
j_call: TRBJ1-5
d_call: NA
v_call: TRBV19
cdr3_nt: TGTGCCAGTAGTATCGGTGACGCTGATCAGCCCCAGCATTTT
cdr3_aa: CASSIGDADQPQHF

clone_size: NA
j_call: TRBJ1-1
d_call: TRBD1
v_call: TRBV30
cdr3_nt: TGTGCCTGGAGTACTTTCGGAAACTGGGGACAGGGAAACACTGAAGCTTTCTTT
cdr3_aa: CAWSTFGNWGQGNTEAFF

clone_size: NA
j_call: TRBJ2-1
d_call: NA
v_call: TRBV6-5
cdr3_nt: TGTGCCAGCAGAGGCAAATTTTTTAACAATGAGCAGTTCTTC
cdr3_aa: CASRGKFFNNEQFF

clone_size: NA
j_call: TRBJ2-4
d_call: TRBD2
v_call: TRBV5-6
cdr3_nt: TGTGCCAGCAGCTTAGCGGGAGCTTCCCAAAACATTCAGTACTTC
cdr3_aa: CASSLAGASQNIQYF

clone_size: NA
j_call: TRBJ1-5
d_call: TRBD1
v_call: TRBV7-2
cdr3_nt: TGTGCCAGCAGCTTTGCCGGGACAGGCCTAAATCAGCCCCAGCATTTT
cdr3_aa: CASSFAGTGLNQPQHF

clone_size: NA
j_call: TRBJ1-1
d_call: NA
v_call: TRBV27
cdr3_nt: TGTGCCAGCAGTCGCCGACACCTCAACACTGAAGCTTTCTTT
cdr3_aa: CASSRRHLNTEAFF

clone_size: few
j_call: TRBJ1-4
d_call: NA
v_call: TRBV2
cdr3_nt: TGTGCCAGCAGGGCCCTACCTAATGAAAAACTGTTTTTT
cdr3_aa: CASRALPNEKLFF

clone_size: once
j_call: TRBJ1-5
d_call: NA
v_call: TRBV2
cdr3_nt: TGTGCCAGCAGAGAAGGGCCCTATCAGCCCCAGCATTTT
cdr3_aa: CASREGPYQPQHF

clone_size: NA
j_call: TRBJ2-2
d_call: NA
v_call: TRBV9
cdr3_nt: TGTGCCAGTACGACCGGCGGCGCGAACACCGGGGAGCTGTTTTTT
cdr3_aa: CASTTGGANTGELFF

clone_size: once
j_call: TRBJ1-2
d_call: NA
v_call: TRBV6-5
cdr3_nt: TGTGCCAGCAGCCCCCACGCGATGGACTATGGCTACACCTTC
cdr3_aa: CASSPHAMDYGYTF

clone_size: NA
j_call: TRBJ1-1
d_call: NA
v_call: TRBV5-1
cdr3_nt: TGCGCCAGCAGCTTGGGACAGGCGACCACTGAAGCTTTCTTT
cdr3_aa: CASSLGQATTEAFF

clone_size: NA
j_call: TRBJ2-5
d_call: TRBD2
v_call: TRBV7-2
cdr3_nt: TGTGCCAGCAGCCAGAATAGCGGGAGTTTTGAGACCCAGTACTTC
cdr3_aa: CASSQNSGSFETQYF

clone_size: NA
j_call: TRBJ1-5
d_call: NA
v_call: TRBV7-6
cdr3_nt: TGTGCCAGCAGCTTAGGACCGGGGGCGGTGAATCAGCCCCAGCATTTT
cdr3_aa: CASSLGPGAVNQPQHF

clone_size: NA
j_call: TRBJ1-2
d_call: TRBD1
v_call: TRBV7-9
cdr3_nt: TGTGCCAGCAGACCAACTTGGACAGGTCAAGACACCTTC
cdr3_aa: CASRPTWTGQDTF

clone_size: NA
j_call: TRBJ2-7
d_call: TRBD1
v_call: TRBV6-1
cdr3_nt: TGTGCCAGCAGTGAGAGGACAGGGGGGTCCTACGAGCAGTACTTC
cdr3_aa: CASSERTGGSYEQYF

clone_size: NA
j_call: TRBJ2-7
d_call: NA
v_call: TRBV7-3
cdr3_nt: TGTGCCAGCAGCTCATCCCCCGGGGGCGAGCAGTACTTC
cdr3_aa: CASSSSPGGEQYF

clone_size: NA
j_call: TRBJ2-7
d_call: NA
v_call: TRBV6-5
cdr3_nt: TGTGCCAGCAGACCCGGGACACGGACGGCGTACGAGCAGTACTTC
cdr3_aa: CASRPGTRTAYEQYF

clone_size: NA
j_call: TRBJ2-2
d_call: TRBD2
v_call: TRBV19
cdr3_nt: TGTGCCAGTAGTATCCCCAATGGAGCGGGATACACCGGGGAGCTGTTTTTT
cdr3_aa: CASSIPNGAGYTGELFF

clone_size: NA
j_call: TRBJ1-3
d_call: NA
v_call: TRBV19
cdr3_nt: TGTGCCAGTAGTATCGCCAACCGAAACACCATATATTTT
cdr3_aa: CASSIANRNTIYF

clone_size: few
j_call: TRBJ1-5
d_call: NA
v_call: TRBV30
cdr3_nt: TGTGCCTGGAGTGTACGGAGCAATCAGCCCCAGCATTTT
cdr3_aa: CAWSVRSNQPQHF

clone_size: NA
j_call: TRBJ1-5
d_call: TRBD1
v_call: TRBV15
cdr3_nt: TGTGCCACCAGCTCCTCCTATACAGGGGCAGGTCAGCCCCAGCATTTT
cdr3_aa: CATSSSYTGAGQPQHF

clone_size: NA
j_call: TRBJ1-3
d_call: NA
v_call: TRBV19
cdr3_nt: TGTGCCAGTAGTAGCGGACGTTCGACTGGCACCATATATTTT
cdr3_aa: CASSSGRSTGTIYF